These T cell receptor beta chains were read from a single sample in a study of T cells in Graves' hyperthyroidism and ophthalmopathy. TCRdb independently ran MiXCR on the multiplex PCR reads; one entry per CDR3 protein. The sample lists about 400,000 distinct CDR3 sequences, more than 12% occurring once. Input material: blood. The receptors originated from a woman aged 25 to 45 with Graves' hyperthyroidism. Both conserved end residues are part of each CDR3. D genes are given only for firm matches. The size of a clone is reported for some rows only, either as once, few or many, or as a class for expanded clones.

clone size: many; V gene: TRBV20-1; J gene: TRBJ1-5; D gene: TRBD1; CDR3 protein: CSARRDRGLEQPQHF; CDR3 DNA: TGCAGTGCTAGAAGGGACAGGGGGCTGGAACAGCCCCAGCATTTT
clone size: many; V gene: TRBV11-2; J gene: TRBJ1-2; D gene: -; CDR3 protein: CASSLIGSSSNYGYTF; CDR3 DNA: TGTGCCAGCAGCTTGATAGGGTCCAGCTCTAACTATGGCTACACCTTC
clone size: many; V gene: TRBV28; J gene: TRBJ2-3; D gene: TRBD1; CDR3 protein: CASSWGTGGTRTDTQYF; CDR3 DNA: TGTGCCAGCAGTTGGGGGACAGGGGGGACCCGCACAGATACGCAGTATTTT
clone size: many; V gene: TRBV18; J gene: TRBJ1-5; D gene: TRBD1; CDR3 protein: CASSPDRGQPQHF; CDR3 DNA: TGTGCCAGCTCACCGGACAGGGGGCAGCCCCAGCATTTT
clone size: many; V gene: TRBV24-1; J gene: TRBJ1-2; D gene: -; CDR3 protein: CATSDFGGYGYTF; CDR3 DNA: TGTGCCACCAGTGATTTTGGGGGGTATGGCTACACCTTC
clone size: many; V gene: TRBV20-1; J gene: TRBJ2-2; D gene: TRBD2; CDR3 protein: CSARATSGRANTGELFF; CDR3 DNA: TGCAGTGCTAGGGCGACTAGCGGGAGGGCGAACACCGGGGAGCTGTTTTTT
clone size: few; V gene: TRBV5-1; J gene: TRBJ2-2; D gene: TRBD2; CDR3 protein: CASSGTSGTVNTGELFF; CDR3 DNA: TGCGCCAGCAGCGGGACTAGCGGGACCGTGAACACCGGGGAGCTGTTTTTT
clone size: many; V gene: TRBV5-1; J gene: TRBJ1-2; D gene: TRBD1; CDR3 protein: CASYKTPGTEYGYTF; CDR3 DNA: TGCGCCAGCTACAAGACACCCGGGACAGAGTATGGCTACACCTTC
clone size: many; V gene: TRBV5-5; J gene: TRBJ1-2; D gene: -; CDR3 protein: CASSLGTGIGYTF; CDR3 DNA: TGTGCCAGCAGCTTGGGGACGGGGATTGGCTACACCTTC
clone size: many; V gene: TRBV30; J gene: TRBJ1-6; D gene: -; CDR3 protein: CAWSGGGNSPLHF; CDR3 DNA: TGTGCCTGGAGCGGAGGGGGGAATTCACCCCTCCACTTT
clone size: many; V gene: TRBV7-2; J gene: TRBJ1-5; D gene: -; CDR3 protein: CASSPGHSNQPQHF; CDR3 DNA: TGTGCCAGCAGTCCGGGCCATAGCAATCAGCCCCAGCATTTT
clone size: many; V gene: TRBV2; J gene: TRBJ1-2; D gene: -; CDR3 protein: CASRTGSIYGYTF; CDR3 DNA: TGTGCCAGCAGGACAGGCTCAATCTATGGCTACACCTTC
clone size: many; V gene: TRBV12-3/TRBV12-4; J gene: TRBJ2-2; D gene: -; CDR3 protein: CASSSLTGPHTGELFF; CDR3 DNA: TGTGCCAGCAGTTCCTTAACCGGGCCACACACCGGGGAGCTGTTTTTT
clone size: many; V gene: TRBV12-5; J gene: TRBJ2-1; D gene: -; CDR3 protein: CASGFQLGDEQFF; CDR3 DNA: TGTGCTAGTGGTTTCCAACTAGGCGATGAGCAGTTCTTC
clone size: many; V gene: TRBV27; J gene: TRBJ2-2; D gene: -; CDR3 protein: CASSRTVLNTGELFF; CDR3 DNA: TGTGCCAGCAGTAGGACAGTACTAAACACCGGGGAGCTGTTTTTT
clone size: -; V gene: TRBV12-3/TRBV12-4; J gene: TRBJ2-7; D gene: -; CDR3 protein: CASSSIKSGPYQQYF; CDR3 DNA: TGTGCCAGCAGCTCCATTAAGTCGGGCCCTTACCAGCAGTACTTC
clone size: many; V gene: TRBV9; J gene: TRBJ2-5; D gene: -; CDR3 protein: CASSVEAGGQETQYF; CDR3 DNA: TGTGCCAGCAGCGTAGAAGCAGGGGGGCAAGAGACCCAGTACTTC
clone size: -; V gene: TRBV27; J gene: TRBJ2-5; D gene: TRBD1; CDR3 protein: CASSLTTGTGVSETQYF; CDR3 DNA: TGTGCCAGCAGTTTAACCACCGGGACAGGGGTATCAGAGACCCAGTACTTC
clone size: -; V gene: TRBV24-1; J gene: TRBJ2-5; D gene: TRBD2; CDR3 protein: CATSEGSGRMETQYF; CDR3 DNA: TGTGCCACCAGTGAAGGTAGCGGGAGGATGGAGACCCAGTACTTC
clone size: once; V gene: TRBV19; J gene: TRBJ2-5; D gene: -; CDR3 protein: CASSIRAAEEPSETQYF; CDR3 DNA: TGTGCCAGTAGTATCAGGGCAGCGGAAGAGCCTTCGGAGACCCAGTACTTC
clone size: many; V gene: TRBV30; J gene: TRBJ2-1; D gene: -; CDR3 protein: CAWSGQYEQFF; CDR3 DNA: TGTGCCTGGAGTGGACAGTATGAGCAGTTCTTC
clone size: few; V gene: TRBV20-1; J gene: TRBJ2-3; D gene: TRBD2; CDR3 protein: CSAPEAGGYTQYF; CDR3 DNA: TGCAGTGCCCCGGAGGCGGGAGGATATACGCAGTATTTT
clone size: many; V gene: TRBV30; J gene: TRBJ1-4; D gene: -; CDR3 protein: CAWRRGDPNEKLFF; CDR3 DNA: TGTGCCTGGAGAAGGGGAGACCCAAATGAAAAACTGTTTTTT
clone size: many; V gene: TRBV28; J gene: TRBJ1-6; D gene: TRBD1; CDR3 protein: CASSLPRQGAYSPLHF; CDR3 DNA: TGTGCCAGCAGTTTGCCACGACAGGGGGCCTATTCACCCCTCCACTTT
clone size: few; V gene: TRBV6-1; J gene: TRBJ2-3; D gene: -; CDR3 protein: CASSPGYTDTQYF; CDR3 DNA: TGTGCCAGCAGTCCCGGTTACACAGATACGCAGTATTTT
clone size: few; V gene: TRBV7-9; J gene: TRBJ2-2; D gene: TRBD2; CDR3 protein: CASSSNVGTSGRTGELFF; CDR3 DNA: TGTGCCAGCAGCTCAAATGTTGGGACTAGCGGACGCACCGGGGAGCTGTTTTTT
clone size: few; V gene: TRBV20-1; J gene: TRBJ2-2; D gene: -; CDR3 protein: CSARDIQGAGELFF; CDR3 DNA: TGCAGTGCTAGAGATATCCAGGGAGCCGGGGAGCTGTTTTTT
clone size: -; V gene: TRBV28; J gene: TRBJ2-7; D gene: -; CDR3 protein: CASSVVPSKGEQYF; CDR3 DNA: TGTGCCAGCAGCGTGGTGCCTAGTAAGGGCGAGCAGTACTTC
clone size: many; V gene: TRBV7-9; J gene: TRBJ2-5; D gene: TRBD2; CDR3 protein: CASSFRAGGPDETQYF; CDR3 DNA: TGTGCCAGCAGCTTTCGCGCGGGAGGGCCCGACGAGACCCAGTACTTC
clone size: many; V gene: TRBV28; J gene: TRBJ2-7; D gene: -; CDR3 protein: CASSPTGLLTYEQYF; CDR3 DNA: TGTGCCAGCAGTCCGACGGGACTCCTAACCTACGAGCAGTACTTC
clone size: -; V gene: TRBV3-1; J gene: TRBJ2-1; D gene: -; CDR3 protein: CASSQEYRGGDEQFF; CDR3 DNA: TGTGCCAGCAGCCAAGAGTACAGGGGGGGGGATGAGCAGTTCTTC
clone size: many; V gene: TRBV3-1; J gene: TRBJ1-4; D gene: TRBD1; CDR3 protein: CASSQRDRATNEKLFF; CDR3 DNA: TGTGCCAGCAGCCAGCGGGACAGAGCAACTAATGAAAAACTGTTTTTT
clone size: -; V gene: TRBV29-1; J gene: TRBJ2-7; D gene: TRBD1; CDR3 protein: CSTAEGTGQGFGQYF; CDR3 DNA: TGCAGCACCGCCGAGGGGACGGGACAGGGATTTGGGCAGTACTTC
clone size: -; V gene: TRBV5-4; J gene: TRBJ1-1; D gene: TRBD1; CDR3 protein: CASSLATGVDTEAFF; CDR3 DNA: TGTGCCAGCAGCTTGGCGACAGGGGTGGACACTGAAGCTTTCTTT
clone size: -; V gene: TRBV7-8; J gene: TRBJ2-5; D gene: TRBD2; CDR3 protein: CASSAGTSGRGPQYF; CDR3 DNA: TGTGCCAGCAGCGCCGGGACTAGCGGGAGGGGGCCCCAGTACTTC
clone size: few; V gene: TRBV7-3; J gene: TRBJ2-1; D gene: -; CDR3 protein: CASSLFRSRSYNEQFF; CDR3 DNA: TGTGCCAGCAGCTTATTTAGGAGCCGCTCCTACAATGAGCAGTTCTTC
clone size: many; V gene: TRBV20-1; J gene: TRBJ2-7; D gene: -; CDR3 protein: CSARSRTAYEQYF; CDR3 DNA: TGCAGTGCTAGATCGAGAACTGCCTACGAGCAGTACTTC
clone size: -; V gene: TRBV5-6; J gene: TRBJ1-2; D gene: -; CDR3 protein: CASSPQGQGYYGYTF; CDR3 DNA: TGTGCCAGCAGCCCTCAGGGGCAGGGGTACTATGGCTACACCTTC
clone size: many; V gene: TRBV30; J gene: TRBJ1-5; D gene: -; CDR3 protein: CAWSVQTGQPQHF; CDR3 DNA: TGTGCCTGGAGTGTACAGACAGGTCAGCCCCAGCATTTT
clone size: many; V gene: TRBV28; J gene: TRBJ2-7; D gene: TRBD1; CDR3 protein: CASSRPGQSPREQYF; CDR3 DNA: TGTGCCAGCAGTCGCCCGGGACAGTCCCCTCGGGAGCAGTACTTC
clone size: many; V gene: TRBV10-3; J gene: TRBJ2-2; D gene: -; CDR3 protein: CAQAQRSTGELFF; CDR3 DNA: TGTGCTCAAGCACAGCGGAGCACCGGGGAGCTGTTTTTT
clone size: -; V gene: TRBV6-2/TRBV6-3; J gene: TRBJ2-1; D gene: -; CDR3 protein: CASSYSRGTDNEQFF; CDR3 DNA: TGTGCCAGCAGTTACTCTCGGGGGACCGACAATGAGCAGTTCTTC
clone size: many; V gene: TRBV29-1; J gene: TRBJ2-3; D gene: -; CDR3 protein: CSVETATDTQYF; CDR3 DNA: TGCAGCGTTGAAACCGCTACGGATACGCAGTATTTT
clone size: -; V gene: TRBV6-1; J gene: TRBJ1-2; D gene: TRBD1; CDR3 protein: CASRKGGQGYGYTF; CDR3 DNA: TGTGCCAGCAGAAAAGGGGGACAGGGCTATGGCTACACCTTC
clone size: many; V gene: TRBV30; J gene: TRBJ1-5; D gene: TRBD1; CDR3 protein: CAWSDRAGNQPQHF; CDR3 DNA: TGTGCCTGGTCGGACAGGGCAGGCAATCAGCCCCAGCATTTT
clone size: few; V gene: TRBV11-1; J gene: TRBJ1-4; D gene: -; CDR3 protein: CASRKGARQLNEKLFF; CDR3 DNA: TGTGCCAGCAGAAAAGGGGCTCGGCAGCTTAATGAAAAACTGTTTTTT
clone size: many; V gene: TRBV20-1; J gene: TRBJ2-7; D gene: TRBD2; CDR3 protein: CSARVRLAETYEQYF; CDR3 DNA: TGCAGTGCTAGAGTGAGGCTAGCGGAAACCTACGAGCAGTACTTC